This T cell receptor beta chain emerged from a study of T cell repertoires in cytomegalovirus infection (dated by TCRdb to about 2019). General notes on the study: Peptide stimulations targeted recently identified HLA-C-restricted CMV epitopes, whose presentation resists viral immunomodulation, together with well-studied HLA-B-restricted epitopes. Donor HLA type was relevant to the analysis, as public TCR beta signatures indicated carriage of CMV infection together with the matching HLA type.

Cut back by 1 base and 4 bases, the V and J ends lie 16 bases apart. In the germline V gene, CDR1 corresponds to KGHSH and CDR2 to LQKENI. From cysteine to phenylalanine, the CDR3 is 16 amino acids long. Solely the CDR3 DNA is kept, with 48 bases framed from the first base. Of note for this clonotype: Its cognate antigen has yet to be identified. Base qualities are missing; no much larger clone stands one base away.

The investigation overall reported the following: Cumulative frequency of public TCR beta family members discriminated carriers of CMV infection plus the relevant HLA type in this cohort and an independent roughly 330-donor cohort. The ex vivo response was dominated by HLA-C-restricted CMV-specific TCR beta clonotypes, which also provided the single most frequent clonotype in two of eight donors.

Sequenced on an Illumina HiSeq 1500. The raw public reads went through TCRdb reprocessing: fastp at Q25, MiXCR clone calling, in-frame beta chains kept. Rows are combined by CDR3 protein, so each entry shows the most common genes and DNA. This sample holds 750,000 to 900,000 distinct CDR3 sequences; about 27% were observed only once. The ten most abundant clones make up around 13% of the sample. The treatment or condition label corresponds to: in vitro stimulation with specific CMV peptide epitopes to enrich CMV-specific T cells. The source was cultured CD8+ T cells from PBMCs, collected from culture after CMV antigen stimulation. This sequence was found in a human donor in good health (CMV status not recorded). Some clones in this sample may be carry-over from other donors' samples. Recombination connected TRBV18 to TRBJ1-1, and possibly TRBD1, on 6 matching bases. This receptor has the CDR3 CASSPQGENGGTEAFF. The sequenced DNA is TGTGCCAGCTCACCACAGGGGGAAAATGGGGGCACTGAAGCTTTCTTT. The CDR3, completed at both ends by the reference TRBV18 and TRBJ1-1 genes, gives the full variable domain NAGVMQNPRHLVRRRGQEARLRCSPMKGHSHVYWYRQLPEEGLKFMVYLQKENIIDESGMPKERFSAEFPKEGPSILRIQQVVRGDSAAYFCASSPQGENGGTEAFFGQGTRLTVV.